Each of the 19 T cell receptor beta chains below was sequenced from the same sample in a study of blood T cell repertoires in COVID-19. Repertoires were generated with immunoSEQ multiplex PCR, while TCRdb's copy carries only in-frame clones and drops some. The sample consists of approximately 230,000 clones, about four fifths of them appearing once. Sequencing was performed on peripheral blood. These receptors were taken from a man aged 80 or over with acute or convalescent COVID-19.

V usage is TRBV18 and J usage is TRBJ2-2, with 7 bases aligning to TRBD2. This CDR3 is 16 amino acids long. Germline-derived CDR1 and CDR2 are KGHSH and LQKENI. V lost 2 bases to trimming and J lost 1 base; unmatched junction nucleotides: 4. In nucleotides, the CDR3 is TGTGCCAGCTCACCAAATGGCGGGAGGAACACCGGGGAGCTGTTTTTT. This gives the protein CASSPNGGRNTGELFF.

This sequence joins TRBV29-1 and TRBJ2-1; maybe TRBD1 (5 bases). CDR1 SQVTM and CDR2 ANQGSEA come from the germline V gene. V was cut by 5 bases and J by 6 bases, with 11 bases left in between. The CDR3 spans 12 residues. This CDR3 is CSVRFRGNEQFF. The CDR3 DNA follows: TGCAGCGTTCGATTTAGGGGCAATGAGCAGTTCTTC.

Comment on this clone: At the DNA level, this CDR3 is encoded by other sequences in the same sample as well. The gene calls are TRBV20-1 and TRBJ2-7; D is undetermined. Germline loops: CDR1 DFQATT, CDR2 SNEGSKA (reference sequence). CDR3 length: 11 residues. The germline V and J ends were trimmed by 0 bases and 2 bases, with 2 bases remaining between them. The chain's CDR3 is CSARDTYEQYF. For the CDR3, the DNA is TGCAGTGCTAGAGATACCTACGAGCAGTACTTC.

This clone has a handful of counts. V gene TRBV5-5 combines with J gene TRBJ1-6; D might be TRBD1 (5 bases). Germline V lookup: CDR1 SGHKS, CDR2 YYEKEE (reference sequence). V was clipped by 4 bases and J by 9 bases, with 14 bases between them. The CDR3 consists of 14 residues. The CDR3 coding sequence is TGTGCCAGCAGCACACAAGATCAGGGTTCACCCCTCCACTTT. Protein product: CASSTQDQGSPLHF.

This chain connects TRBV5-1 to TRBJ2-1; 8 bases agree with TRBD2. Germline loops: CDR1 SGHRS, CDR2 YFSETQ. This CDR3 is built from 15 residues. V lost 4 bases and J lost 7; bases outside the gene matches: 10. As DNA, the CDR3 is TGCGCCAGCAGCGCGGTAGCGGGATGGGATAATGAGCAGTTCTTC. Translated: CASSAVAGWDNEQFF.

The CDR3 loop reads CASSLGGQTDTQYF. CDR3 in DNA: TGTGCCAGCAGCTTAGGGGGACAGACAGATACGCAGTATTTT. This chain uses TRBV7-2 with TRBJ2-3; TRBD1 matches at 7 bases. J was trimmed by 3 bases and V by 1 base; bases with no gene match: 1. This CDR3 is 14 amino acids long. CDR1 and CDR2 (germline): SGHTA, FQGNSA.

This rearrangement joins TRBV5-1 to TRBJ1-3, with 7 positions matching TRBD1. CDR3 length: 14 amino acids. V lost 4 bases to trimming and J lost 2 bases; unmatched junction nucleotides: 3. The V gene's germline CDR1 is SGHRS and CDR2 YFSETQ. The CDR3 bases are TGCGCCAGCAGCGGCGGGACAGCTGGAAACACCATATATTTT. This codes for CASSGGTAGNTIYF. The whole variable domain, remainder taken from reference TRBV5-1 and TRBJ1-3, is KAGVTQTPRYLIKTRGQQVTLSCSPISGHRSVSWYQQTPGQGLQFLFEYFSETQRNKGNFPGRFSGRQFSNSRSEMNVSTLELGDSALYLCASSGGTAGNTIYFGEGSWLTVV.

The V gene is TRBV5-1, the J gene TRBJ2-3, with TRBD2 matching 10 bases. The germline V gene encodes CDR1 SGHRS and CDR2 YFSETQ. This CDR3 is built from 16 residues. The J segment lost 4 bases and the V segment lost 1 base, leaving 6 bases of the junction unmatched. CDR3 amino acids: CASSLYVAGGPDTQYF. DNA for the CDR3: TGCGCCAGCAGCTTGTACGTAGCGGGGGGACCAGATACGCAGTATTTT.

The V gene is TRBV19, the J gene TRBJ1-2, with 7 bases identical to TRBD1. Trimming cost V 7 bases and J 8 bases; bases outside gene matches: 10. This CDR3 contains 13 residues. Germline V gives CDR1 LNHDA, CDR2 SQIVND (reference sequence). The CDR3 DNA reads TGTGCCAGTAATCAGAGGGGGCGCGGAGGCTACACCTTC. This sequence encodes CASNQRGRGGYTF.

The chain has TRBV21-1 and TRBJ1-2. TRBV21-1 is recorded as a pseudogene. The CDR3 totals 13 residues. The CDR3 here is CASSYGLSVGYTF. Here the CDR3 DNA reads TGTGCCAGCAGTTATGGACTCTCAGTAGGCTACACCTTC.

This chain connects TRBV18 to TRBJ1-5, with D possibly being TRBD1 (5 bases). CDR1 is KGHSH, CDR2 LQKENI, per germline. The V and J ends lost 6 bases and 0 bases respectively, with 6 bases between them. The CDR3 contains 13 residues. CDR3 nucleotides: TGTGCCAGCTCGGGGGGTAGCAATCAGCCCCAGCATTTT. Translation gives CASSGGSNQPQHF.

The table lists this clone with a count of one. This sequence joins TRBV6-1 and TRBJ2-7; a weak D match, TRBD2 (6 bases). CDR3 length: 15 amino acids. V was shortened by 0 bases and J by 3 bases, with 12 bases between the two germline ends. Germline CDR1 MNHNS, CDR2 SASEGT. The DNA for the CDR3 is TGTGCCAGCAGTGAAGCTTTAGGGGACTTCTACGAGCAGTACTTC. Protein: CASSEALGDFYEQYF.

This chain links TRBV7-9 with TRBJ2-7, with 10 nucleotides matching TRBD2. J was trimmed by 3 bases and V by 5 bases; bases with no gene match: 4. Germline CDR1 is SEHNR and CDR2 is FQNEAQ (reference sequence). This CDR3 region has 14 residues. CDR3 protein: CASSPWTSGYEQYF. The CDR3 coding sequence is TGTGCCAGCAGCCCGTGGACTAGCGGCTACGAGCAGTACTTC.

V gene TRBV3-1 (or the pseudogene TRBV3-2) combines with J gene TRBJ1-1, with D hard to call. This CDR3 spans 14 amino acids. Germline V lookup: CDR1 LGHDT, CDR2 YNNKEL (reference sequence). Between the trimmed V and J ends, which lost 4 bases and 1 base, there was a span of 10 bases. CDR3 sequence reads: CASSPPGRNTEAFF. CDR3 coding DNA: TGTGCCAGCAGCCCTCCCGGGAGGAACACTGAAGCTTTCTTT.

The genes are TRBV6-6 and TRBJ2-7; D possibly corresponds to TRBD2 (5 bases). V lost 4 bases and J 3 bases, leaving 7 bases between the germline ends. Germline V gene data show CDR1 as MNHNY and CDR2 as SVGAGI (reference sequence). The CDR3 sequence is 12 residues long. CDR3 in DNA: TGTGCCAGCAGTTTGGAGGTCTACGAGCAGTACTTC. Protein: CASSLEVYEQYF.

The rearrangement links TRBV3-1 (or the pseudogene TRBV3-2) to TRBJ1-1; D is perhaps TRBD1 (6 bases). The CDR3 extends over 14 amino acids. V gave up 5 bases and J gave up 2 bases, with 12 bases separating them. Germline assignment: CDR1 LGHDT and CDR2 YNNKEL (reference sequence). As DNA, the CDR3 is TGTGCCAGCAGCTTACAGGGCTCAAACACTGAAGCTTTCTTT. Its protein is CASSLQGSNTEAFF.

The V call is TRBV24-1, the J call TRBJ2-2, with D maybe TRBD1 (6 bases). This CDR3 has 15 residues. CDR1 is KGHDR and CDR2 is SFDVKD in the germline V gene. Trimming took off 3 bases at V and 5 bases at J, with 12 bases between the two ends. The CDR3 DNA sequence: TGTGCCACCAGTGATCCCGGGACAACTACCGGGGAGCTGTTTTTT. Amino acid sequence: CATSDPGTTTGELFF.

The chain joins TRBV18 to TRBJ2-1; 15 bases agree with TRBD2. V shed 6 bases, J shed 7 bases, and the junction held 4 bases outside the gene matches. Germline CDR1 KGHSH, CDR2 LQKENI. This CDR3 comprises 15 residues. The CDR3 sequence: CASSPGLAGGNEQFF. The CDR3, as DNA: TGTGCCAGCTCCCCCGGACTAGCGGGAGGGAATGAGCAGTTCTTC. Looking up the rest from reference TRBV18 and TRBJ2-1 gives the full variable domain: NAGVMQNPRHLVRRRGQEARLRCSPMKGHSHVYWYRQLPEEGLKFMVYLQKENIIDESGMPKERFSAEFPKEGPSILRIQQVVRGDSAAYFCASSPGLAGGNEQFFGPGTRLTVL.

J is TRBJ2-2 and V is TRBV5-6; 10 bases align to TRBD2. J lost 3 bases, V lost 4 bases, and 15 bases had no gene match. Germline V CDR1 and CDR2: SGHDT, YYEEEE. The CDR3 consists of 19 residues. The CDR3 reads CASSPVLAGAAGYTGELFF. CDR3 coding DNA: TGTGCCAGCAGCCCGGTCCTAGCGGGAGCGGCCGGATACACCGGGGAGCTGTTTTTT. Full variable domain (outside the CDR3, taken from reference TRBV5-6 and TRBJ2-2): DAGVTQSPTHLIKTRGQQVTLRCSPKSGHDTVSWYQQALGQGPQFIFQYYEEEERQRGNFPDRFSGHQFPNYSSELNVNALLLGDSALYLCASSPVLAGAAGYTGELFFGEGSRLTVL.